This T cell receptor (beta chain) was recorded in a study of blood T cell repertoires in COVID-19. Study context: Sample material is recorded as cDNA or gDNA derived from T cells, B-cell-depleted T cells, or PBMCs.

Among Cohort 3 donors, those recovered had two negative PCRs, clearance, or symptom resolution. CDR1 and CDR2 from the germline V gene are KGHDR and SFDVKD. With V trimmed by 2 bases and J by 4 bases, 2 bases remained unmatched. The CDR3 is made up of 15 amino acids. As handled by the study authors: The authors estimated nucleated cell counts from reference gene primer amplification. Libraries were prepared by immunoSEQ multiplex PCR; TCRdb keeps only in-frame clonotypes and omits some of them. That table furnishes V, J and clone size, whereas the DNA furnished D and trimming. The table has roughly 330,000 clones, around 87% seen once; the top ten hold approximately 5%.

What was sequenced was PBMCs or T cells enriched from blood (not recorded which). This TCR was recovered from a woman aged 25 to 39 who had recovered from COVID-19. V is TRBV24-1 and J is TRBJ2-2, with TRBD2 identical over 8 bases. CDR3: CATSDSGGITGELFF. As DNA, the CDR3 is TGTGCCACCAGTGATTCGGGGGGGATCACCGGGGAGCTGTTTTTT.